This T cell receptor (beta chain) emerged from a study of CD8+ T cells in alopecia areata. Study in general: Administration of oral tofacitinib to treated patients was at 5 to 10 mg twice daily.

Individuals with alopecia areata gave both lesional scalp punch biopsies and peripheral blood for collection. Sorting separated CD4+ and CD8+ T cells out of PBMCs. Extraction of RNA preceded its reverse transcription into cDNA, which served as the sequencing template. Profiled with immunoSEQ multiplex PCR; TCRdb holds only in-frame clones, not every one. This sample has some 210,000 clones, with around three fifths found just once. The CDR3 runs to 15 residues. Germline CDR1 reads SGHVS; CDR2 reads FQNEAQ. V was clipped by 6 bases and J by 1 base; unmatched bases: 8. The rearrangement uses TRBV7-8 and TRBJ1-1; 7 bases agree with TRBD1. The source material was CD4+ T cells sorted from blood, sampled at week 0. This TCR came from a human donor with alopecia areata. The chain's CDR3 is CASSVLRGQNTEAFF. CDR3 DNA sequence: TGTGCCAGCAGTGTATTGAGGGGGCAGAACACTGAAGCTTTCTTT. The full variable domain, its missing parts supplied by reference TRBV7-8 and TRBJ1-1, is GAGVSQSPRYKVAKRGQDVALRCDPISGHVSLFWYQQALGQGPEFLTYFQNEAQLDKSGLPSDRFFAERPEGSVSTLKIQRTQQEDSAVYLCASSVLRGQNTEAFFGQGTRLTVV.